What follows are 21 T cell receptor beta chains derived from one specimen sequenced in a study of spatial heterogeneity in lung cancer. General study findings and limits: One measure, the expanded intratumoral alpha and beta TCR count, tracked tumor mutation counts.

MiXCR was run by TCRdb on the 5' RACE reads, yielding one entry per CDR3 protein. There are over 150 distinct CDR3 sequences in the sample; 40% to 50% occur only once, and 45% lies in the top ten. No antigen has been assigned to these receptors. Time point defined: sample taken at primary tumor resection. The sequencing used lung tumor tissue, collected at surgery. The receptors originated from a male donor with early-stage non-small cell lung cancer.

This clonotype has only a few counts. This beta chain turned up in a library designed for alpha chains; as an off-target read, its abundance says little. V and J are TRBV6-2 or TRBV6-3 and TRBJ2-1, with D possibly called TRBD1 or TRBD2 (5 bases each). The CDR3 consists of 13 residues. From germline, CDR1 is MNHEY and CDR2 SVGEGT. Trimming stripped 2 bases from V and 3 bases from J, with 5 bases between. As DNA, the CDR3 is TGTGCCAGCAGTTACGGGGGCTACAATGAGCAGTTCTTC. Translation: CASSYGGYNEQFF.

This clonotype has more than one count but fewer than ten. In a library made to pick up alpha chains, this beta chain is a stray read with a size that means little. This chain links TRBV9 with TRBJ2-3; no clear D. CDR1 is SGDLS, CDR2 YYNGEE, per germline. This CDR3 comprises 14 residues. The V end lost 4 bases, the J end lost 6 bases, and 15 bases lay between the germline ends. CDR3 protein: CASSTPDRPDTQYF. DNA for the CDR3: TGTGCCAGCAGCACCCCGGACCGCCCCGATACGCAGTATTTT. Supplemented by reference TRBV9 and TRBJ2-3, the full variable domain reads DSGVTQTPKHLITATGQRVTLRCSPRSGDLSVYWYQQSLDQGLQFLIQYYNGEERAKGNILERFSAQQFPDLHSELNLSSLELGDSALYFCASSTPDRPDTQYFGPGTRLTVL.

Only a few counts were recorded for this clonotype. Little can be read into the size of this beta chain, an off-target read in a library designed for alpha chains. The chain links TRBV20-1 to TRBJ2-3; 8 positions match TRBD2. Germline CDR1 and CDR2: DFQATT and SNEGSKA (reference sequence). The CDR3 totals 17 residues. V dropped 2 bases and J dropped 2; count of bases not matched to a gene: 12. CDR3 protein: CSARLSGAGGPTDTQYF. The DNA for the CDR3 is TGCAGTGCTAGACTCTCAGGGGCGGGGGGCCCCACAGATACGCAGTATTTT.

A remark on this clonotype: Since the library was made to target alpha chains, this beta chain is a stray read and its abundance is not meaningful. The rearrangement joins TRBV3-1 to TRBJ2-2, with unresolved D. The CDR3 totals 12 residues. The V end lost 3 bases, the J end lost 1 base, and 0 bases lay between the germline ends. Germline V gene lookup returns CDR1 LGHDT and CDR2 YNNKEL (reference sequence). The CDR3 DNA follows: TGTGCCAGCAGCCAGAACACCGGGGAGCTGTTTTTT. Translated, it gives CASSQNTGELFF.

Note on this clonotype: As an off-target read in a library built for alpha chains, this beta chain has a frequency of little significance. V gene TRBV19 combines with J gene TRBJ2-3; TRBD2 might be the D (6 bases). V dropped 4 bases and J dropped 3 bases, with 11 bases sitting between them. Germline V gene data show CDR1 as LNHDA and CDR2 as SQIVND (reference sequence). This CDR3 contains 14 residues. The CDR3 reads CASSTSAWTDTQYF. CDR3 DNA sequence: TGTGCCAGTAGTACTAGCGCGTGGACAGATACGCAGTATTTT.

The sample holds a few counts of this clonotype. This beta chain appears as a stray read in a library generated for alpha chains; its size is not informative. The J gene is TRBJ2-5, the V gene TRBV7-3, with TRBD2 matching over 11 bases. The CDR3 runs to 16 residues. The ends lost 0 bases at V and 7 bases at J; junction bases unmatched: 7. Germline lookup yields CDR1 SGHTA and CDR2 FQGTGA. CDR3 coding DNA: TGTGCCAGCAGCTTAACTACGGGACTAGCGGCAGGGACCCAGTACTTC. Translation: CASSLTTGLAAGTQYF. The whole variable domain, filled in from reference TRBV7-3 and TRBJ2-5, reads GAGVSQTPSNKVTEKGKYVELRCDPISGHTALYWYRQSLGQGPEFLIYFQGTGAADDSGLPNDRFFAVRPEGSVSTLKIQRTERGDSAVYLCASSLTTGLAAGTQYFGPGTRLLVL.

Worth noting for this clonotype: This beta chain appears as a stray read in a library generated for alpha chains; its size is not informative. This chain connects TRBV7-8 to TRBJ2-3; D might be TRBD2 (6 bases). The CDR3 length is 15 residues. The germline gives CDR1 SGHVS, CDR2 FQNEAQ. The V end lost 4 bases, the J end lost 10 bases, and 21 bases lay between the germline ends. DNA of the CDR3: TGTGCCAGCAGCTCCCTCCTGGGAGGTTCATTAGCGCAGTATTTT. Its translation is CASSSLLGGSLAQYF.

This clonotype was counted a few times. Within a library made for alpha chains, this beta chain is off target, and its count is uninformative. J is TRBJ1-5 and V is TRBV5-1; 9 bases are shared with TRBD1. V lost 4 bases and J lost 4; bases outside the gene matches: 6. This CDR3 comprises 15 residues. Germline CDR1 and CDR2: SGHRS and YFSETQ. The CDR3 is CASSEWGQGNQPQHF. The CDR3 DNA is TGCGCCAGCAGCGAATGGGGACAGGGAAATCAGCCCCAGCATTTT. The full variable domain, its missing parts supplied by reference TRBV5-1 and TRBJ1-5, is KAGVTQTPRYLIKTRGQQVTLSCSPISGHRSVSWYQQTPGQGLQFLFEYFSETQRNKGNFPGRFSGRQFSNSRSEMNVSTLELGDSALYLCASSEWGQGNQPQHFGDGTRLSIL.

This clonotype has a handful of counts. This beta chain came through as a stray read in a library set up for alpha chains, and its size says little. The chain has TRBV5-1 and TRBJ1-6, with D unresolved. Trimming removed 3 bases from V and 4 bases from J, with 8 bases in between. Germline V gives CDR1 SGHRS, CDR2 YFSETQ. This CDR3 comprises 14 residues. The CDR3 DNA reads TGCGCCAGCAGCTGGCATACTTATAATTCACCCCTCCACTTT. This sequence encodes CASSWHTYNSPLHF.

This clonotype showed up just a few times. The library was designed around alpha chains, so this beta chain is a stray read whose abundance carries little weight. V usage is TRBV5-6 and J usage is TRBJ2-2, with D unresolved. Germline CDR1 SGHDT, CDR2 YYEEEE. Trimming pared 2 bases from V and 5 bases from J, leaving 1 base between. This CDR3 region has 11 residues. The CDR3 DNA is TGTGCCAGCAGCTTTACCGGGGAGCTGTTTTTT. Its translation is CASSFTGELFF.

A remark on this clonotype: Because the library targeted alpha chains, this beta chain is an off-target read whose size means little. J is TRBJ2-5 and V is TRBV18; D gene ambiguous. Per the germline V gene, CDR1 is KGHSH and CDR2 is LQKENI. V lost 3 bases and J 1 base, leaving 6 bases between the germline ends. The CDR3 length is 13 residues. CDR3 DNA sequence: TGTGCCAGCTCACCGAAGGTCCAAGAGACCCAGTACTTC. As protein: CASSPKVQETQYF.

The sample holds a few counts of this clonotype. This beta chain came through as a stray read in a library set up for alpha chains, and its size says little. The chain couples TRBV11-2 to TRBJ2-1; D is unclear. Germline CDR1 and CDR2: SGHAT and FQNNGV. V was shortened by 0 bases and J by 7 bases, with 10 bases between the two germline ends. CDR3 size: 14 residues. In DNA form, the CDR3 reads TGTGCCAGCAGCTTAGATTGGGGTGAAAATGAGCAGTTCTTC. Its translation: CASSLDWGENEQFF.

Of note for this clonotype: Since the library was made to target alpha chains, this beta chain is a stray read and its abundance is not meaningful. V usage is TRBV20-1 and J usage is TRBJ2-5; no clear D. The CDR3 runs to 13 residues. The germline V gene has CDR1 DFQATT and CDR2 SNEGSKA (reference sequence). V lost 2 bases, J lost 7 bases, and 14 bases lay in between. CDR3: CSARLDPMGTQYF. The CDR3, as DNA: TGCAGTGCTAGACTGGACCCGATGGGGACCCAGTACTTC.

A remark on this clonotype: A read error may produce the germline difference seen at one junction end. Being off target in a library aimed at alpha chains, this beta chain has a size of little meaning. The chain links TRBV5-1 to TRBJ1-1, with D uncertain. Germline values: CDR1 SGHRS, CDR2 YFSETQ. The CDR3 covers 14 residues. This chain's CDR3 is CASSPTGMNTEAFF. In DNA, the CDR3 is TGCGCCAGCAGCCCTACCGGGATGAATACTGAAGCTTTCTTT.

In this sample, this clonotype turned up a few times. This beta chain was picked up by a library intended for alpha chains and is off target, so its count carries little meaning. The chain links TRBV30 to TRBJ2-3; 10 bases agree with TRBD2. V lost 1 base to trimming and J lost 6 bases; unmatched junction nucleotides: 4. This CDR3 has 14 amino acids. From germline, CDR1 is GTSNPN and CDR2 SVGIG (reference sequence). The DNA for the CDR3 is TGTGCCTGGAGTGCAGGGACTAGCGCGGATACGCAGTATTTT. It encodes CAWSAGTSADTQYF.

As concerns this clonotype: A library made for alpha chains picked up this beta chain off target, so its size means little. J is TRBJ2-1 and V is TRBV10-3, with 10 bases fitting TRBD2. Germline V gene data show CDR1 as ENHRY and CDR2 as SYGVKD. This CDR3 spans 13 amino acids. Trimming cost V 6 bases and J 6 bases; bases outside gene matches: 2. Here the CDR3 reads CAIRPSGGNEQFF. The CDR3 DNA reads as TGTGCCATCAGGCCTAGCGGGGGCAATGAGCAGTTCTTC.

By frequency in the sample, this clonotype is hyperexpanded. As an off-target read in a library built for alpha chains, this beta chain has a frequency of little significance. V and J are TRBV20-1 and TRBJ2-3; D possibly matches TRBD1 or TRBD2 (6 bases each). The V and J ends lost 0 bases and 0 bases respectively, with 22 bases between them. Germline CDR1 and CDR2: DFQATT and SNEGSKA (reference sequence). The CDR3 extends over 19 amino acids. The CDR3 reads CSARDGRAWRGTSTDTQYF. The CDR3 nucleotides read TGCAGTGCTAGAGATGGCCGTGCATGGAGGGGGACTAGCACAGATACGCAGTATTTT.

This clonotype was seen once. Being off target in a library aimed at alpha chains, this beta chain has a size of little meaning. CDR3 DNA: TGCGCCAGCAGCCCGCGAGCGGGGGGGCCGAGGTTTGAGCAGTTCTTC. As protein: CASSPRAGGPRFEQFF. V gene TRBV5-1 combines with J gene TRBJ2-1, with 10 bases lining up with TRBD2. Per the germline V gene, CDR1 is SGHRS and CDR2 is YFSETQ. J lost 9 bases, V lost 4 bases, and 13 bases had no gene match. The CDR3 spans 16 residues.

This clonotype was observed a few times. This beta chain lies outside the target of a library built for alpha chains; its clone size means little. This sequence joins TRBV20-1 and TRBJ2-3, with 7 bases aligning to TRBD2. The CDR3 is 14 amino acids. Germline V gene data show CDR1 as DFQATT and CDR2 as SNEGSKA (reference sequence). The V gene end was trimmed by 5 bases and the J gene end by 4 bases; junction bases not matched to a gene: 9. CDR3 amino acids: CSASTGLESDTQYF. In DNA form, the CDR3 reads TGCAGTGCTTCTACCGGACTAGAATCAGATACGCAGTATTTT.

In this sample, this clonotype turned up a few times. Being off target in a library aimed at alpha chains, this beta chain has a size of little meaning. The chain is built from TRBV29-1 and TRBJ2-2; 8 bases fit TRBD1. V lost 8 bases, J lost 6 bases, and 14 bases stayed unmatched. The CDR3 is made up of 15 amino acids. The germline gives CDR1 SQVTM, CDR2 ANQGSEA. The CDR3 region is CSLGPDREVPGELFF. The CDR3 DNA reads as TGCAGCTTAGGTCCGGACAGGGAAGTTCCCGGGGAGCTGTTTTTT.

Comment on this clonotype: With the library built for alpha chains, this beta chain is off target and its frequency is not meaningful. J is TRBJ2-3 and V is TRBV19; the D is unclear. V was clipped by 6 bases and J by 2 bases, with 9 bases between them. The length of the CDR3 is 13 residues. Germline loops: CDR1 LNHDA, CDR2 SQIVND (reference sequence). The CDR3 DNA is TGTGCCAGTAGCACTGAGATCACAGATACGCAGTATTTT. This codes for CASSTEITDTQYF.